The 26 T cell receptor beta chains presented below share a single source sample, sequenced in a study of PD-1 blockade in classical Hodgkin lymphoma. Time point defined: cycle 4 day 1 (C4D1), after 5 to 7 weeks of nivolumab. In every patient, relapse followed autologous stem cell transplantation, while exposure to brentuximab vedotin differed. Only in-frame clones appear in the TCRdb table, and some are missing; sequencing was by immunoSEQ multiplex PCR. The sample includes roughly 42,000 clones, nearly 70% of them seen just once. This specimen was peripheral blood mononuclear cells (PBMCs), taken before the fourth cycle of nivolumab. All receptors come from a human donor with classical Hodgkin lymphoma.

This chain links TRBV11-2 with TRBJ2-7; 7 bases fit TRBD2. Germline lookup yields CDR1 SGHAT and CDR2 FQNNGV. Trimming took 1 base from V and 2 from J; bases not matched to a gene: 2. This CDR3 spans 14 amino acids. CDR3 residues: CASSLAAGAYEQYF. Here the CDR3 DNA reads TGTGCCAGCAGCTTAGCCGCGGGGGCCTACGAGCAGTACTTC. The whole variable domain, filled in from reference TRBV11-2 and TRBJ2-7, reads EAGVAQSPRYKIIEKRQSVAFWCNPISGHATLYWYQQILGQGPKLLIQFQNNGVVDDSQLPKDRFSAERLKGVDSTLKIQPAKLEDSAVYLCASSLAAGAYEQYFGPGTRLTVT.

This chain uses TRBV6-1 with TRBJ1-2; D not resolved. The CDR3 extends over 11 amino acids. Trimming took 5 bases from V and 8 from J, leaving 9 bases between them. Germline CDR1 is MNHNS and CDR2 is SASEGT. Here the CDR3 reads CASSWGYGYTF. Written as DNA, the CDR3 is TGTGCCAGCAGTTGGGGTTACGGCTACACCTTC.

V is TRBV6-5 and J is TRBJ2-7; the D gene is possibly TRBD2 (6 bases). Germline V CDR1 and CDR2: MNHEY, SVGAGI. V lost 4 bases and J lost 3, with 13 bases in between. The CDR3 loop spans 14 amino acids. CDR3 DNA sequence: TGTGCCAGCAGTTTATCGGGGGACGGCTACGAGCAGTACTTC. Translating it yields CASSLSGDGYEQYF.

The CDR3 region has the DNA TGTGCCAGCAGCCCATTTAGCGGGGGCCACGACCGGGTGGGTGAGCAGTTCTTC. Translation gives CASSPFSGGHDRVGEQFF. The genes are TRBV7-8 and TRBJ2-1; 9 bases align to TRBD2. The CDR3 consists of 18 residues. CDR1 and CDR2 from the germline V gene are SGHVS and FQNEAQ. Trimming at V came to 5 bases and at J to 9 bases, leaving 20 bases not matched to a gene.

The V and J genes are TRBV7-2 and TRBJ2-1; unclear D gene. The germline CDR1 and CDR2 sequences are SGHTA and FQGNSA. The CDR3 is 13 amino acids. V lost 5 bases and J 6 bases, leaving 11 bases between the germline ends. The CDR3, as DNA: TGTGCCAGCAGCCTCCTTCCGGGCAATGAGCAGTTCTTC. Translated: CASSLLPGNEQFF.

This rearrangement joins TRBV19 to TRBJ2-7; TRBD1 matches 7 bases. The germline gives CDR1 LNHDA, CDR2 SQIVND (reference sequence). Trimming took 5 bases from V and 3 from J; bases not matched to a gene: 4. The CDR3 has 13 residues. The CDR3 nucleotides read TGTGCCAGTAGTGGGACAGCATACTACGAGCAGTACTTC. Translated, it gives CASSGTAYYEQYF.

V usage is TRBV2 and J usage is TRBJ2-5; the D is unclear. Trimming took off 8 bases at V and 1 base at J, with 8 bases between the two ends. This CDR3 is built from 12 residues. The germline V gene encodes CDR1 SNHLY and CDR2 FYNNEI. The CDR3, as DNA: TGTGCCAGCGGAAGGGTCCAAGAGACCCAGTACTTC. Protein sequence: CASGRVQETQYF.

The rearrangement joins TRBV6-5 to TRBJ2-2, with D unclear. Germline CDR1 and CDR2: MNHEY and SVGAGI. Trimming stripped 1 base from V and 7 bases from J, with 13 bases between. There are 15 residues in the CDR3. The CDR3 nucleotides read TGTGCCAGCAGTTACTTTGACTCCTCCCGCGGGGAGCTGTTTTTT. Translation: CASSYFDSSRGELFF.

V usage is TRBV18 and J usage is TRBJ2-7, with TRBD1 identical over 7 bases. CDR3 length: 15 amino acids. Trimming at V came to 9 bases and at J to 0 bases, leaving 11 bases not matched to a gene. Germline V gene sequence: CDR1 KGHSH, CDR2 LQKENI. CDR3 DNA sequence: TGTGCCAGTCCGATAGACAGGGCGGTCTCCTACGAGCAGTACTTC. This sequence encodes CASPIDRAVSYEQYF.

This rearrangement joins TRBV7-2 to TRBJ1-4, with D hard to call. This CDR3 contains 14 residues. Germline lookup yields CDR1 SGHTA and CDR2 FQGNSA. Trimming shortened V by 3 bases and J by 0 bases, and 5 bases separated the two germline ends. The CDR3 region has the DNA TGTGCCAGCAGCTTTTCAACAACTAATGAAAAACTGTTTTTT. Its translation is CASSFSTTNEKLFF.

The gene calls are TRBV7-9 and TRBJ2-3; D perhaps matches TRBD1 (6 bases). Germline values: CDR1 SEHNR, CDR2 FQNEAQ (reference sequence). V lost 7 bases to trimming and J lost 5 bases, with 31 bases between them. The CDR3 runs 19 residues. CDR3 sequence (DNA): TGTGCCAGCACCCGAGTGGGGGCATGGGTACCACAGACATTAGATACGCAGTATTTT. It encodes CASTRVGAWVPQTLDTQYF.

The genes are TRBV6-5 and TRBJ2-7, with D perhaps given as TRBD1 or TRBD2 (5 bases each). CDR1 is MNHEY and CDR2 is SVGAGI in the germline V gene. Trimming took 7 bases from V and 3 from J, leaving 13 bases between them. The CDR3 length is 13 residues. CDR3 sequence reads: CASTPGPYYEQYF. As DNA, the CDR3 is TGTGCCAGCACCCCGGGACCCTACTACGAGCAGTACTTC.

The chain joins TRBV6-1 to TRBJ1-5, with no clear D. The CDR3 sequence is 14 residues long. V lost 7 bases to trimming and J lost 3 bases, with 13 bases between them. Germline CDR1 is MNHNS and CDR2 is SASEGT. CDR3 residues: CASNKAVLNQPQHF. The CDR3 nucleotides are TGTGCCAGCAATAAGGCAGTTCTCAATCAGCCCCAGCATTTT.

This chain links TRBV19 with TRBJ2-7, with TRBD1 matching over 8 bases. Trimming cost V 4 bases and J 2 bases; bases outside gene matches: 7. The length of the CDR3 is 15 residues. Germline CDR1 LNHDA, CDR2 SQIVND (reference sequence). In DNA form, the CDR3 reads TGTGCCAGTAGTACTCTGACAGGGGATGCCTACGAGCAGTACTTC. Amino acid sequence: CASSTLTGDAYEQYF.

The rearrangement uses TRBV7-9 and TRBJ1-2, with 10 bases identical to TRBD1. The CDR3 covers 15 residues. J was trimmed by 5 bases and V by 1 base; bases with no gene match: 4. CDR1 and CDR2 from the germline V gene are SEHNR and FQNEAQ (reference sequence). The CDR3: CASSLGLDRGYGYTF. CDR3 nucleotides: TGTGCCAGCAGCTTAGGCCTGGACAGGGGGTATGGCTACACCTTC.

This clone has a handful of counts. This chain connects TRBV5-6 to TRBJ1-1, with D perhaps TRBD1 (5 bases). Germline-derived CDR1 and CDR2 are SGHDT and YYEEEE. Trimming stripped 4 bases from V and 6 bases from J, with 19 bases between. There are 15 residues in the CDR3. Written as DNA, the CDR3 is TGTGCCAGCAGCCTGCAATTGGCAGGGTCCGCTGAAGCTTTCTTT. This sequence encodes CASSLQLAGSAEAFF.

The chain is built from TRBV28 and TRBJ2-3, with 11 bases lining up with TRBD2. From germline, CDR1 is MDHEN and CDR2 SYDVKM. J was trimmed by 1 base and V by 6 bases; bases with no gene match: 3. CDR3 length: 15 residues. The CDR3 bases are TGTGCCAGCAGCCCACTAGCGGGGGGCACAGATACGCAGTATTTT. Its translation is CASSPLAGGTDTQYF.

In this sample, this clone turned up a few times. This chain uses TRBV7-9 with TRBJ1-1; D is unclear. This CDR3 has 11 amino acids. Trimming removed 6 bases at V and 5 bases at J, with 7 bases between. Germline CDR1 and CDR2: SEHNR and FQNEAQ (reference sequence). CDR3 protein: CASSYGTEAFF. Here the CDR3 DNA reads TGTGCCAGCAGTTACGGGACTGAAGCTTTCTTT.

The V gene is TRBV10-3, the J gene TRBJ2-3; 13 nucleotides agree with TRBD2. The trim removed 2 bases at V and 4 bases at J, leaving 3 bases unmatched. The CDR3 loop spans 16 amino acids. Germline CDR1 ENHRY, CDR2 SYGVKD. DNA for the CDR3: TGTGCCATCAGTGAGACTAGCGGGGGGGTAGCAGATACGCAGTATTTT. Protein sequence: CAISETSGGVADTQYF.

This clone was picked up a small number of times. The chain uses TRBV5-4 and TRBJ2-1, with unresolved D. The CDR3 has 11 amino acids. Trimming left V 1 base short and J 8 bases short, with 4 bases between. Germline values: CDR1 SGHNT, CDR2 YYREEE (reference sequence). The CDR3, as DNA: TGTGCCAGCAGCTTGTCCCATGAGCAGTTCTTC. Translated, it gives CASSLSHEQFF.

The rearrangement links TRBV9 to TRBJ2-1; either TRBD1 or TRBD2 may fit D (7 bases each). Germline V gives CDR1 SGDLS, CDR2 YYNGEE. The CDR3 is 14 amino acids. V shed 4 bases and J shed 7 bases, with 15 bases lying between them. CDR3 protein: CASSPGGRGNEQFF. CDR3 coding DNA: TGTGCCAGCAGCCCAGGGGGGAGGGGGAATGAGCAGTTCTTC.

V is TRBV7-2 and J is TRBJ2-3, with D tentatively TRBD2 (6 bases). The CDR3 sequence is 15 residues long. The V gene lost 2 bases and the J gene lost 5 bases, with 14 bases spanning the gap. Germline lookup yields CDR1 SGHTA and CDR2 FQGNSA. In DNA form, the CDR3 reads TGTGCCAGCAGCTTAATCGCGGGGACCCTAGATACGCAGTATTTT. It specifies CASSLIAGTLDTQYF.

This sequence joins TRBV6-5 and TRBJ1-3; D is unclear. CDR3 length: 15 residues. The ends were cut back, 3 bases at V and 0 bases at J, with 9 bases in the middle. CDR1 MNHEY and CDR2 SVGAGI come from the germline V gene. The CDR3 nucleotides are TGTGCCAGCAGTTATGATCCTTCCTCTGGAAACACCATATATTTT. This translates into CASSYDPSSGNTIYF.

The rearrangement joins TRBV7-9 to TRBJ2-2; 7 bases agree with TRBD1. The CDR3 totals 17 residues. V shed 6 bases, J shed 9 bases, and the junction held 19 bases outside the gene matches. CDR1 and CDR2 (germline): SEHNR, FQNEAQ (reference sequence). CDR3 bases: TGTGCCAGCAGTTCCAGCATGGGGACAGTCCGTGCGAGGGAGCTGTTTTTT. Its protein is CASSSSMGTVRARELFF.

V is TRBV5-1 and J is TRBJ2-3, with TRBD2 matching 11 bases. J gave up 1 base and V 1 base, and 8 bases lay outside the gene matches. Germline V CDR1 and CDR2: SGHRS, YFSETQ. The CDR3 loop spans 18 amino acids. The CDR3 region is CASSLSSGGSLRTDTQYF. CDR3 sequence (DNA): TGCGCCAGCAGCTTGTCTAGCGGGGGGTCTCTTCGCACAGATACGCAGTATTTT.

The chain is built from TRBV7-6 and TRBJ1-1; tentatively, D is TRBD1 (5 bases). Trimming took 6 bases from V and 7 from J, leaving 15 bases between them. This CDR3 region has 13 residues. Germline values: CDR1 SGHVS, CDR2 FNYEAQ. The CDR3 region has the DNA TGTGCCAGCAGGCTGGGGCCTCTATATGAAGCTTTCTTT. This gives the protein CASRLGPLYEAFF.